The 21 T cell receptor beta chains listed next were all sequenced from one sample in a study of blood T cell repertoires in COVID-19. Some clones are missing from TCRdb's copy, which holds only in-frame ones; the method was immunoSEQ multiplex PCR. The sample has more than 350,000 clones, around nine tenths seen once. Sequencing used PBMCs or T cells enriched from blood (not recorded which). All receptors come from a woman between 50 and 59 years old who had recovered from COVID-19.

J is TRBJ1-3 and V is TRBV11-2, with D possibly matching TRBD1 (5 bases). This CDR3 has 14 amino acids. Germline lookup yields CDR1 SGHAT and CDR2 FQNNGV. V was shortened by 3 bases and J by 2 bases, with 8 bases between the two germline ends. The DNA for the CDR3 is TGTGCCAGCAGCTTCGGCAGGGCTGGAAACACCATATATTTT. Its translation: CASSFGRAGNTIYF.

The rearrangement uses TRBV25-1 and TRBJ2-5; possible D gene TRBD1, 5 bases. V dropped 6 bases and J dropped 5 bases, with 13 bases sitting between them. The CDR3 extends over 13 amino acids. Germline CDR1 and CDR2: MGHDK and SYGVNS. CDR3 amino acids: CASRGVAAETQYF. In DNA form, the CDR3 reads TGTGCCAGCAGAGGGGTCGCCGCGGAGACCCAGTACTTC.

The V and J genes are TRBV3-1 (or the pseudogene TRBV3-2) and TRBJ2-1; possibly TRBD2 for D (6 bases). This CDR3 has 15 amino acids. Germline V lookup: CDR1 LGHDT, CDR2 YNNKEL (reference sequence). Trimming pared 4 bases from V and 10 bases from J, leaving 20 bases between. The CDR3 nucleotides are TGTGCCAGCAGCCCCCCCCATGGCGGGGCTCGCGAGCAGTTCTTC. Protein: CASSPPHGGAREQFF.

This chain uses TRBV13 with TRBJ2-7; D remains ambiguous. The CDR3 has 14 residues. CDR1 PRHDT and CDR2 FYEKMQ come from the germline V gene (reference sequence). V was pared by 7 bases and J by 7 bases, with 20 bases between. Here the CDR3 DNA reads TGTGCCAGCAACTCTTATGACGCAGCGAGTGAGCAGTACTTC. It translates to CASNSYDAASEQYF.

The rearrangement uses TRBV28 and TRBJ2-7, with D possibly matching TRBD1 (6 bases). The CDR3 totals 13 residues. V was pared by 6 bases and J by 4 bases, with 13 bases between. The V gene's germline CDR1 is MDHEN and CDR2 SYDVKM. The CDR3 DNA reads TGTGCCAGCAGGCAGGGGCGCAGTTACGAGCAGTACTTC. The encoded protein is CASRQGRSYEQYF.

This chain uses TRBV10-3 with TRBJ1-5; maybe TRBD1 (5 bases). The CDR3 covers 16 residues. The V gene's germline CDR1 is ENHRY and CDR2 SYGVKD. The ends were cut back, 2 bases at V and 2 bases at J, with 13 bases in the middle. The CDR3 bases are TGTGCCATCAGTGAGCAGGGACTAGGTGGCAATCAGCCCCAGCATTTT. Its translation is CAISEQGLGGNQPQHF.

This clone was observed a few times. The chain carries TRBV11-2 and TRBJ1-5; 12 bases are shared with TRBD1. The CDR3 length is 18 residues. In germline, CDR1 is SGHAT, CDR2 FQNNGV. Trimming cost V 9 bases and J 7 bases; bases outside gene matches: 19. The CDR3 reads CASRGRLPGQGASQPQHF. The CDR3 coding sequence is TGTGCCAGTCGTGGTCGTTTGCCGGGACAGGGGGCGAGCCAGCCCCAGCATTTT.

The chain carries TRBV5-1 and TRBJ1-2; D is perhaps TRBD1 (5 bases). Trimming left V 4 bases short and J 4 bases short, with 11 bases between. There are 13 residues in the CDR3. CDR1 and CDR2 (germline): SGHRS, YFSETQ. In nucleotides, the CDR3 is TGCGCCAGCAGCCCTATAGACAGCTATGGCTACACCTTC. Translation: CASSPIDSYGYTF.

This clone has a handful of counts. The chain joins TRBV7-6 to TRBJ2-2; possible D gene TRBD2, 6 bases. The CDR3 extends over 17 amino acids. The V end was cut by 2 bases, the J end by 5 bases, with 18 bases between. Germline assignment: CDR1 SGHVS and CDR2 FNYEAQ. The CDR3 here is CASSLQLVRGRTGELFF. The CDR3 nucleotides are TGTGCCAGCAGCTTACAATTAGTGCGGGGTAGGACCGGGGAGCTGTTTTTT.

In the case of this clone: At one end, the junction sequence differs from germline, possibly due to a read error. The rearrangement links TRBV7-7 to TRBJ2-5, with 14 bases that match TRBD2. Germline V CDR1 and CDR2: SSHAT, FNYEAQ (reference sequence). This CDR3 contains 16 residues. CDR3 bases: TGTGCTAGCAGCCGTGGGACTAGCGGGGGTTCTGAGACCCAGTACTTC. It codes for CASSRGTSGGSETQYF.

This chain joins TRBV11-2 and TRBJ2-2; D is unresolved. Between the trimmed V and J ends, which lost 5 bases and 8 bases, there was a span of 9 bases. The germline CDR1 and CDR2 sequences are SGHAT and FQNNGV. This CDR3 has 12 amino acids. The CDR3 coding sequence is TGTGCCAGCAGCCTTAGAGGAGGGGAGCTGTTTTTT. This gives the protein CASSLRGGELFF.

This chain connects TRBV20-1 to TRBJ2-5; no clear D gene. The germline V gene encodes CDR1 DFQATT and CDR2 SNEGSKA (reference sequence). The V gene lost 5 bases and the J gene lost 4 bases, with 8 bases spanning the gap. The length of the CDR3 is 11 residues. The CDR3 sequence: CSAEQRETQYF. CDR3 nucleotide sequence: TGCAGTGCTGAACAGAGAGAGACCCAGTACTTC.

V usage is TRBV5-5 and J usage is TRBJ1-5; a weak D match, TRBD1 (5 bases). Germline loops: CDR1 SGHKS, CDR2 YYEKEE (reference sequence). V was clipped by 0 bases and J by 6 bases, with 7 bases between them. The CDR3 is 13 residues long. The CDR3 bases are TGTGCCAGCAGCTTGGGACAGACTCAGCCCCAGCATTTT. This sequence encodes CASSLGQTQPQHF.

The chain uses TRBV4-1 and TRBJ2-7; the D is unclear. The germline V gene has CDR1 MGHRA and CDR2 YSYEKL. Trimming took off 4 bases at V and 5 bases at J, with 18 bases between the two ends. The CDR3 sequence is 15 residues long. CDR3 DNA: TGCGCCAGCAGCCTTTCTTCGCGGCTTATCGACGAGCAGTACTTC. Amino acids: CASSLSSRLIDEQYF.

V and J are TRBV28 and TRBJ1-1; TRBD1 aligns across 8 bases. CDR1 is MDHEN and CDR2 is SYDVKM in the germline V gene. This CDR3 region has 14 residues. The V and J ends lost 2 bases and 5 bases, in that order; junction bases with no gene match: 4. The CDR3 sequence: CASSLQQGGTEAFF. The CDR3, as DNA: TGTGCCAGCAGTTTACAACAGGGGGGTACTGAAGCTTTCTTT. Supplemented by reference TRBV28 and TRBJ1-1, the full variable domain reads DVKVTQSSRYLVKRTGEKVFLECVQDMDHENMFWYRQDPGLGLRLIYFSYDVKMKEKGDIPEGYSVSREKKERFSLILESASTNQTSMYLCASSLQQGGTEAFFGQGTRLTVV.

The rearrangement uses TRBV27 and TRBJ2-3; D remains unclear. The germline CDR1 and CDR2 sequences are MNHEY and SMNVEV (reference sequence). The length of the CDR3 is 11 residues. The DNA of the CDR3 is TGTGCACCCAGGTACACAGATACGCAGTATTTT. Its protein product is CAPRYTDTQYF.

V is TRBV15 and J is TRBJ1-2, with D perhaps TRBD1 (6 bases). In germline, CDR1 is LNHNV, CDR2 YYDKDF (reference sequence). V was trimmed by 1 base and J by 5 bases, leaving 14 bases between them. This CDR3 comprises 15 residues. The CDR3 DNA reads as TGTGCCACCAGCAGAGTCACCCACGGGACATATGGCTACACCTTC. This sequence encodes CATSRVTHGTYGYTF.

The CDR3 nucleotides are TGTGCCAGCAGCTTAGAAGCAGGGCGTGGAAACACCATATATTTT. The encoded protein is CASSLEAGRGNTIYF. V is TRBV13 and J is TRBJ1-3, with a tentative D call TRBD1 (5 bases). The germline V gene encodes CDR1 PRHDT and CDR2 FYEKMQ (reference sequence). Trimming shortened V by 1 base and J by 3 bases, and 10 bases separated the two germline ends. This CDR3 is built from 15 residues.

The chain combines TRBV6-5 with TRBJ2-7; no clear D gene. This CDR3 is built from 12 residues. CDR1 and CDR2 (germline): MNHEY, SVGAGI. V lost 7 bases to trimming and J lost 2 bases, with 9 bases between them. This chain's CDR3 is CASNLATYEQYF. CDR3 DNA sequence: TGTGCCAGCAATCTCGCGACCTACGAGCAGTACTTC.

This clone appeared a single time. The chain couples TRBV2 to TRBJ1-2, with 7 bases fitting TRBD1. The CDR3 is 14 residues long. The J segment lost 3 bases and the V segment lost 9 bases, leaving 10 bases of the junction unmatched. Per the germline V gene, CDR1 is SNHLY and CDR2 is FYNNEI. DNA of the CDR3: TGTGCCAGGGACCTACAGGGGAATCACTATGGCTACACCTTC. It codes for CARDLQGNHYGYTF.

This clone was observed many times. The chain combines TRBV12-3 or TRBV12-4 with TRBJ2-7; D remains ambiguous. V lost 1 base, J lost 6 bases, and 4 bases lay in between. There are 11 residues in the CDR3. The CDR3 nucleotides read TGTGCCAGCAGTTTAGAGCGCGAGCAGTACTTC. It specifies CASSLEREQYF.